This T cell receptor (beta chain) was observed in a study of shared clonotypes between healthy human individuals. Whole-study findings and limits: Represented genetic and exposure-history diversity was restricted by having few donors. An anticipated effect of sequencing depth on clonotype sharing among donors was recognized.

The CDR3 covers 11 residues. V dropped 5 bases and J dropped 4 bases, with 6 bases sitting between them. CDR1 and CDR2 from the germline V gene are MNHNY and SVGAGI (reference sequence). The run depth of the assay was deep. Ten immunoSEQ deep assay plates were used by the authors to sequence unsorted PBMC DNA. TCRdb's table, derived via immunoSEQ multiplex PCR, lists solely in-frame clones and lacks some. The table lists some 470,000 clones, about 82% of them singletons. Comments on this clone: Its target is not known.

This sequence originates from a woman aged 40 to 49 in good health. Some clones in this sample may be carry-over from other donors' samples. The sample comprised PBMCs. This sequence joins TRBV6-6 and TRBJ2-7; D might be TRBD2 (5 bases). In DNA form, the CDR3 reads TGTGCCAGCAGTGCGGGTTACGAGCAGTACTTC. Translated: CASSAGYEQYF.